This is a list of T cell receptor beta chains from one sample in a study of shared clonotypes between healthy human individuals. Profiled with immunoSEQ multiplex PCR; TCRdb holds only in-frame clones, not every one. The sample includes about 2.3 million clones, about 92% of them seen just once. Sequenced material: naive CD4+ T cells from PBMCs. Receptors were obtained from a man between 18 and 29 years old in good health. Some clones in this sample may be carry-over from other donors' samples. CDR3s include the opening cysteine and the closing phenylalanine or tryptophan. The D gene is left open where the match is weak. Some rows have no size entry. The others give once, few or many, or a class for an expanded clone.

clone size: NA
V gene: TRBV5-1
J gene: TRBJ2-3
D gene: NA
CDR3 DNA: TGCGCCAGCAGCCCCCGAACGGGGGGCGCAACAGATACGCAGTATTTT
CDR3 protein: CASSPRTGGATDTQYF

clone size: NA
V gene: TRBV6-1
J gene: TRBJ1-5
D gene: TRBD1
CDR3 DNA: TGTGCCAGCAGCACGACAGGGGCCCCCAATCAGCCCCAGCATTTT
CDR3 protein: CASSTTGAPNQPQHF

clone size: NA
V gene: TRBV12-5
J gene: TRBJ2-7
D gene: NA
CDR3 DNA: TGTGCTAGTGGTTTGGCAACGGGCGAGCAGTACTTC
CDR3 protein: CASGLATGEQYF

clone size: NA
V gene: TRBV19
J gene: TRBJ2-2
D gene: TRBD1
CDR3 DNA: TGTGCCAGTAGTATACGACAGGGGGAAGCCCCCGGGGAGCTGTTTTTT
CDR3 protein: CASSIRQGEAPGELFF

clone size: NA
V gene: TRBV28
J gene: TRBJ1-5
D gene: TRBD1
CDR3 DNA: TGTGCCAGCAGTTTCTCAGGGGGCGGCAATCAGCCCCAGCATTTT
CDR3 protein: CASSFSGGGNQPQHF

clone size: NA
V gene: TRBV4-1
J gene: TRBJ2-6
D gene: TRBD2
CDR3 DNA: TGCGCCAGCAGTCCGGGGGGTAGGGCTGGGGCCAACGTCCTGACTTTC
CDR3 protein: CASSPGGRAGANVLTF

clone size: NA
V gene: TRBV6-1
J gene: TRBJ1-3
D gene: NA
CDR3 DNA: TGTGCCAGCAGTGAAGCTAGATTAGACTCTGGAAACACCATATATTTT
CDR3 protein: CASSEARLDSGNTIYF

clone size: few
V gene: TRBV28
J gene: TRBJ1-5
D gene: TRBD1
CDR3 DNA: TGTGCCAGCAGTCCCGGAATCGGGACAGGGGGCAATCAGCCCCAGCATTTT
CDR3 protein: CASSPGIGTGGNQPQHF

clone size: few
V gene: TRBV27
J gene: TRBJ2-7
D gene: NA
CDR3 DNA: TGTGCCAGCAGTTATAGGGTGAACTACGAGCAGTACTTC
CDR3 protein: CASSYRVNYEQYF

clone size: few
V gene: TRBV30
J gene: TRBJ1-5
D gene: TRBD1
CDR3 DNA: TGTGCCTGGGGGAGGGACAGTAGCAATCAGCCCCAGCATTTT
CDR3 protein: CAWGRDSSNQPQHF

clone size: NA
V gene: TRBV4-2
J gene: TRBJ1-5
D gene: TRBD1
CDR3 DNA: TGTGCCAGCAGCCAGAGGGGACAGGAGCATAGCAATCAGCCCCAGCATTTT
CDR3 protein: CASSQRGQEHSNQPQHF

clone size: NA
V gene: TRBV27
J gene: TRBJ2-2
D gene: NA
CDR3 DNA: TGTGCCAGCAGTCCGCCATGGGGCAGGGCAAGGGCCGGGGAGCTGTTTTTT
CDR3 protein: CASSPPWGRARAGELFF

clone size: once
V gene: TRBV5-1
J gene: TRBJ2-1
D gene: NA
CDR3 DNA: TGCGCCAGCAGCCTGACTAACCTCAATGAGCAGTTCTTC
CDR3 protein: CASSLTNLNEQFF

clone size: NA
V gene: TRBV5-6
J gene: TRBJ1-3
D gene: NA
CDR3 DNA: TGTGCCAGCAGCTTAGAGGGTGCCAGAAACACCATATATTTT
CDR3 protein: CASSLEGARNTIYF

clone size: NA
V gene: TRBV29-1
J gene: TRBJ1-2
D gene: NA
CDR3 DNA: TGCAGCGTTCGGCAGTTACTCAGCTATGGCTACACCTTC
CDR3 protein: CSVRQLLSYGYTF

clone size: NA
V gene: TRBV5-1
J gene: TRBJ2-2
D gene: TRBD1
CDR3 DNA: TGCGCCAGCAGCCCGACCACACAGGGGACCGGGGAGCTGTTTTTT
CDR3 protein: CASSPTTQGTGELFF

clone size: NA
V gene: TRBV28
J gene: TRBJ2-1
D gene: TRBD1
CDR3 DNA: TGTGCCAGCAGTTCCTCCGTGGGACAGGGGGCCCGTGAGCAGTTCTTC
CDR3 protein: CASSSSVGQGAREQFF

clone size: NA
V gene: TRBV7-7
J gene: TRBJ2-2
D gene: NA
CDR3 DNA: TGTGCCAGCAGCTTAGTTACGACCGGGGAGCTGTTTTTT
CDR3 protein: CASSLVTTGELFF

clone size: once
V gene: TRBV5-4
J gene: TRBJ1-2
D gene: NA
CDR3 DNA: TGTGCCAGCAGCTTCGACACGGCGGGGTACACCTTC
CDR3 protein: CASSFDTAGYTF

clone size: NA
V gene: TRBV5-1
J gene: TRBJ2-3
D gene: TRBD1
CDR3 DNA: TGCGCCAGCAGCCACGGGCCGGGACAGGGAAGGGGGCGGGATACGCAGTATTTT
CDR3 protein: CASSHGPGQGRGRDTQYF

clone size: NA
V gene: TRBV5-1
J gene: TRBJ2-5
D gene: TRBD1
CDR3 DNA: TGCGCCAGCAGTTTTGGACAGGGACAAGAGACCCAGTACTTC
CDR3 protein: CASSFGQGQETQYF

clone size: NA
V gene: TRBV10-3
J gene: TRBJ2-7
D gene: TRBD1
CDR3 DNA: TGTGCCATCAGTGAACGCAGGACAGGGGACTACGAGCAGTACTTC
CDR3 protein: CAISERRTGDYEQYF

clone size: once
V gene: TRBV15
J gene: TRBJ2-5
D gene: TRBD2
CDR3 DNA: TGTGCCACCAGCAGAGATGTGGTAGCGGGACAAGAGACCCAGTACTTC
CDR3 protein: CATSRDVVAGQETQYF

clone size: NA
V gene: TRBV2
J gene: TRBJ2-5
D gene: NA
CDR3 DNA: TGTGCCAGCAGTGGGGGTGGCCAAGAGACCCAGTACTTC
CDR3 protein: CASSGGGQETQYF

clone size: NA
V gene: TRBV6-5
J gene: TRBJ2-7
D gene: TRBD1
CDR3 DNA: TGTGCCACCCAAAGACAGGGGGTGGGGGAGCAGTACTTC
CDR3 protein: CATQRQGVGEQYF

clone size: NA
V gene: TRBV27
J gene: TRBJ1-5
D gene: TRBD1
CDR3 DNA: TGTGCCAGCAGTCGGACAGGCGACTCCCGGCAGCCCCAGCATTTT
CDR3 protein: CASSRTGDSRQPQHF

clone size: NA
V gene: TRBV7-6
J gene: TRBJ2-7
D gene: NA
CDR3 DNA: TGTGCCAGCAGCTTAGCGCTTACAAAAAGCTCCTACGAGCAGTACTTC
CDR3 protein: CASSLALTKSSYEQYF

clone size: once
V gene: TRBV6-1
J gene: TRBJ2-5
D gene: TRBD2
CDR3 DNA: TGTGCCAGCAGTGAAGCGGGCGGGAGCAGGGAGACCCAGTACTTC
CDR3 protein: CASSEAGGSRETQYF

clone size: NA
V gene: TRBV4-1
J gene: TRBJ2-2
D gene: TRBD2
CDR3 DNA: TGCGCCAGCAGCCAAGTAGATATGGGACTAGCAACCGGGGAGCTGTTTTTT
CDR3 protein: CASSQVDMGLATGELFF

clone size: NA
V gene: TRBV10-3
J gene: TRBJ2-7
D gene: NA
CDR3 DNA: TGTGCCACCCTCGAGAGGGTAGGGTACGAGCAGTACTTC
CDR3 protein: CATLERVGYEQYF

clone size: NA
V gene: TRBV7-3
J gene: TRBJ2-7
D gene: TRBD2
CDR3 DNA: TGTGCCAGCAGTCAGACTAGCGGGAGGGTTGGCGAGCAGTACTTC
CDR3 protein: CASSQTSGRVGEQYF

clone size: NA
V gene: TRBV28
J gene: TRBJ2-6
D gene: NA
CDR3 DNA: TGTGCCAGCACTGGGGCCAACGTCCTGACTTTC
CDR3 protein: CASTGANVLTF

clone size: few
V gene: TRBV19
J gene: TRBJ1-5
D gene: NA
CDR3 DNA: TGTGCCAGTAGTATGGGGTTAGAGCAGCCCCAGCATTTT
CDR3 protein: CASSMGLEQPQHF

clone size: NA
V gene: TRBV7-9
J gene: TRBJ1-2
D gene: NA
CDR3 DNA: TGTGCCAGCAGCTTAGTATGGGGAGATTCTAACTATGGCTACACCTTC
CDR3 protein: CASSLVWGDSNYGYTF

clone size: NA
V gene: TRBV5-1
J gene: TRBJ2-5
D gene: NA
CDR3 DNA: TGCGCCAGCAGCTTGTTAGGGTTGGGGCAAGAGACCCAGTACTTC
CDR3 protein: CASSLLGLGQETQYF

clone size: NA
V gene: TRBV19
J gene: TRBJ2-3
D gene: TRBD2
CDR3 DNA: TGTGCCAGTAGTATAACCCCGGGAGGGAACACAGATACGCAGTATTTT
CDR3 protein: CASSITPGGNTDTQYF

clone size: NA
V gene: TRBV28
J gene: TRBJ2-4
D gene: TRBD1
CDR3 DNA: TGTGCCAGCACCCAGGGGCGGACAGGCATAGCCAAAAACATTCAGTACTTC
CDR3 protein: CASTQGRTGIAKNIQYF

clone size: NA
V gene: TRBV5-4
J gene: TRBJ2-7
D gene: NA
CDR3 DNA: TGTGCCAGCAGCTTCCCCCAACAGGGACGGTCCGAGCAGTACTTC
CDR3 protein: CASSFPQQGRSEQYF

clone size: NA
V gene: TRBV18
J gene: TRBJ1-1
D gene: TRBD1
CDR3 DNA: TGTGCCAGCTCCTACGGGACAGGGGGCACTGAAGCTTTCTTT
CDR3 protein: CASSYGTGGTEAFF

clone size: few
V gene: TRBV2
J gene: TRBJ1-2
D gene: NA
CDR3 DNA: TGTGCCAGCAGTGTTATGTCAGGGGACTATGGCTACACCTTC
CDR3 protein: CASSVMSGDYGYTF

clone size: NA
V gene: TRBV7-7
J gene: TRBJ2-5
D gene: TRBD2
CDR3 DNA: TGTGCCAGCAGCGATACTAGCGGGAGGGTTGAGACCCAGTACTTC
CDR3 protein: CASSDTSGRVETQYF

clone size: NA
V gene: TRBV2
J gene: TRBJ2-7
D gene: NA
CDR3 DNA: TGTGCCAGCAGTATTCGGGAGCGGAGCTACGAGCAGTACTTC
CDR3 protein: CASSIRERSYEQYF

clone size: NA
V gene: TRBV5-1
J gene: TRBJ2-7
D gene: TRBD2
CDR3 DNA: TGCGCCAGCAGCTCGACTAGCGGAAATTACGAGCAGTACTTC
CDR3 protein: CASSSTSGNYEQYF

clone size: NA
V gene: TRBV28
J gene: TRBJ2-2
D gene: NA
CDR3 DNA: TGTGCCAGCAGTTTACCCGGGTCGGGCACCGGGGAGCTGTTTTTT
CDR3 protein: CASSLPGSGTGELFF

clone size: NA
V gene: TRBV5-1
J gene: TRBJ2-2
D gene: NA
CDR3 DNA: TGCGCCAGCAGCTTACAGGTGGCGTCGGACACCGGGGAGCTGTTTTTT
CDR3 protein: CASSLQVASDTGELFF

clone size: NA
V gene: TRBV2
J gene: TRBJ2-7
D gene: TRBD2
CDR3 DNA: TGTGCCAGCAGTGAAACGGCTAGCGGGAGGGCCACCATGTACTTC
CDR3 protein: CASSETASGRATMYF

clone size: once
V gene: TRBV28
J gene: TRBJ2-1
D gene: TRBD1
CDR3 DNA: TGTGCCAGCGCTATGGGGCCGGGACAGTTCTCCTACAATGAGCAGTTCTTC
CDR3 protein: CASAMGPGQFSYNEQFF

clone size: NA
V gene: TRBV6-5
J gene: TRBJ1-1
D gene: NA
CDR3 DNA: TGTGCCAGCAGTTACTCGAGCAGGGGCCCCAAGGTTGAAGCTTTCTTT
CDR3 protein: CASSYSSRGPKVEAFF

clone size: NA
V gene: TRBV28
J gene: TRBJ1-1
D gene: TRBD1
CDR3 DNA: TGTGCCAGCAGTTTAATCAACCGACAGGGAGGAGACGCTTTCTTT
CDR3 protein: CASSLINRQGGDAFF

clone size: once
V gene: TRBV2
J gene: TRBJ2-3
D gene: NA
CDR3 DNA: TGTGCCAGCAGTGAGGGGGGTCCCCCAGATACGCAGTATTTT
CDR3 protein: CASSEGGPPDTQYF

clone size: NA
V gene: TRBV5-8
J gene: TRBJ1-4
D gene: NA
CDR3 DNA: TGTGCCAGCAGCGGCGTGGGGGAAAAACTGTTTTTT
CDR3 protein: CASSGVGEKLFF

clone size: NA
V gene: TRBV15
J gene: TRBJ1-5
D gene: NA
CDR3 DNA: TGTGCCACCAGCCCAAGGGAGGCGGGTTTGTCCCAGCATTTT
CDR3 protein: CATSPREAGLSQHF

clone size: NA
V gene: TRBV12-5
J gene: TRBJ2-3
D gene: TRBD2
CDR3 DNA: TGTGCTAGTGGAATAGCGGGGGCTAGCACAGATACGCAGTATTTT
CDR3 protein: CASGIAGASTDTQYF

clone size: NA
V gene: TRBV7-2
J gene: TRBJ2-1
D gene: NA
CDR3 DNA: TGTGCCAGCAGCTCACGACTAGTTTACAATGAGCAGTTCTTC
CDR3 protein: CASSSRLVYNEQFF

clone size: once
V gene: TRBV10-1
J gene: TRBJ2-7
D gene: TRBD2
CDR3 DNA: TGCGCCAGCAGTCCAGAGGGCGGGAGTTTGGTCTACGAGCAGTACTTC
CDR3 protein: CASSPEGGSLVYEQYF

clone size: NA
V gene: TRBV5-6
J gene: TRBJ2-5
D gene: NA
CDR3 DNA: TGTGCCAGCAGCCGTCGAAGGACGGGGGCCCAGTACTTC
CDR3 protein: CASSRRRTGAQYF

clone size: NA
V gene: TRBV6-6
J gene: TRBJ2-7
D gene: NA
CDR3 DNA: TGTGCCAGCAGTTACCCCGGACACACCTACGAGCAGTACTTC
CDR3 protein: CASSYPGHTYEQYF